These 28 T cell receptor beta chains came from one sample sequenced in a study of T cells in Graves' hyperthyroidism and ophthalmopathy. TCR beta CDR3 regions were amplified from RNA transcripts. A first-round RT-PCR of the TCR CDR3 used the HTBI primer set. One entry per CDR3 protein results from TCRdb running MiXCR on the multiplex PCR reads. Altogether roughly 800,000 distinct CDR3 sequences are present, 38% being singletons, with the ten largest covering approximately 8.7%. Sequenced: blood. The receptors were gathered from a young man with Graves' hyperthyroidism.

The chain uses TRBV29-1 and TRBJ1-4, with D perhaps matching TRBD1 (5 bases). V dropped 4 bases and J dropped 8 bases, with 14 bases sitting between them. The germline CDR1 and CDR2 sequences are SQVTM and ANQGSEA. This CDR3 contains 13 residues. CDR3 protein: CSVAGGREEKLFF. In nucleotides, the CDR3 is TGCAGCGTTGCGGGGGGGAGAGAGGAAAAACTGTTTTTT.

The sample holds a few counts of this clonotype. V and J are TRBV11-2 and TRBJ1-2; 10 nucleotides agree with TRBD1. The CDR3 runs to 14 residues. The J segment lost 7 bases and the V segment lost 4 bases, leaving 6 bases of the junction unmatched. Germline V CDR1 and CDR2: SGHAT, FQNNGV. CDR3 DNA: TGTGCCAGCAGCTCACTTCGGGACAGGGGTGGCTACACCTTC. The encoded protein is CASSSLRDRGGYTF.

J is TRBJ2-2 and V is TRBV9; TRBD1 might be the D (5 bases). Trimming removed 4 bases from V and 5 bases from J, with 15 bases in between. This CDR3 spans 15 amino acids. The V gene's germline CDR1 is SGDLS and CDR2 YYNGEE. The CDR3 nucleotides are TGTGCCAGCAGCCCCAGGGTCGACCAAACCGGGGAGCTGTTTTTT. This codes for CASSPRVDQTGELFF.

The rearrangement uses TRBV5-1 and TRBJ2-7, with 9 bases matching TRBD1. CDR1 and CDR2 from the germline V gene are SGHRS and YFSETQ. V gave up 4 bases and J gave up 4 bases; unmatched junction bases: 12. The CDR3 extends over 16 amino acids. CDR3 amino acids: CASSPIPGQGPYEQYF. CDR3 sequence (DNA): TGCGCCAGCAGCCCGATACCGGGACAGGGACCGTACGAGCAGTACTTC.

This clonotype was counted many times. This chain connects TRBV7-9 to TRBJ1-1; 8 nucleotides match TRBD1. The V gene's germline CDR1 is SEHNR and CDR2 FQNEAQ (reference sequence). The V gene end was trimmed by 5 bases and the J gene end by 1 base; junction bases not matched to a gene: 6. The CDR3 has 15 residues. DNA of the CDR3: TGTGCCAGCAGCCGATTCGGACAGGGGAACACTGAAGCTTTCTTT. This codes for CASSRFGQGNTEAFF.

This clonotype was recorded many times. In DNA, the CDR3 is TGTGCCAGCAGCGGAGGGACCACCATATATTTT. The encoded protein is CASSGGTTIYF. This rearrangement joins TRBV9 to TRBJ1-3, with a tentative D call TRBD1 (5 bases). The CDR3 covers 11 residues. Deletions cut 3 bases from V and 9 bases from J, with 7 bases between. CDR1 and CDR2 (germline): SGDLS, YYNGEE.

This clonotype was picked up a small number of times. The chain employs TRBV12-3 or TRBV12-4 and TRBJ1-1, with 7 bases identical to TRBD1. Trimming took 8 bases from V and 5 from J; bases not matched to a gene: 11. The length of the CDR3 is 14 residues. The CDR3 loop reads CASGSGGLGTEAFF. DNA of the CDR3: TGTGCCAGCGGTTCAGGGGGGTTAGGGACTGAAGCTTTCTTT.

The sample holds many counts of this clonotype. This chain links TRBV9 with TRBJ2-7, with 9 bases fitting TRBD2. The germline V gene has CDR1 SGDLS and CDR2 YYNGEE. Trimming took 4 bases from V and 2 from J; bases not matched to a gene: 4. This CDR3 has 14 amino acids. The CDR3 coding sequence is TGTGCCAGCAGCACATCTAGCGGGACCTACGAGCAGTACTTC. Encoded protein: CASSTSSGTYEQYF.

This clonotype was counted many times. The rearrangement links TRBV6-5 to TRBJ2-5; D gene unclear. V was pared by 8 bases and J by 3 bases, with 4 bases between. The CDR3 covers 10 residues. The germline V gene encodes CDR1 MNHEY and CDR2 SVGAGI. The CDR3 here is CASGKETQYF. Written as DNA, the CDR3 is TGTGCCAGCGGAAAAGAGACCCAGTACTTC.

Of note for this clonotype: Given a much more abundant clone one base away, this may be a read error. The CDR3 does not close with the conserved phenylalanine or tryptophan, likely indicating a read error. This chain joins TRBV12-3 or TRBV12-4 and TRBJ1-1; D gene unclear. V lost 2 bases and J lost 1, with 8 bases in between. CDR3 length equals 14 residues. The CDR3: CASSLSHKNTEAFY. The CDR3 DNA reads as TGTGCCAGCAGTTTAAGTCACAAGAACACTGAAGCTTTCTAT.

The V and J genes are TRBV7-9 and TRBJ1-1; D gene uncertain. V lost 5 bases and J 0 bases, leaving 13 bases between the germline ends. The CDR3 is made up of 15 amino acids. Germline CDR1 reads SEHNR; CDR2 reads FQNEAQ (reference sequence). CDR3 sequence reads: CASSMEDVMNTEAFF. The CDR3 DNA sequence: TGTGCCAGCAGCATGGAAGACGTGATGAACACTGAAGCTTTCTTT.

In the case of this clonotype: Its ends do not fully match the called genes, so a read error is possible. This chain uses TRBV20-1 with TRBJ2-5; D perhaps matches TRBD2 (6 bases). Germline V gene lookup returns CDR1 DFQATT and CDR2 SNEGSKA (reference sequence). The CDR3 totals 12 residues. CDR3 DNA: TGCGGTGCCGAGCGGGCCCAAGAGACCCAGTACTTC. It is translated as CGAERAQETQYF.

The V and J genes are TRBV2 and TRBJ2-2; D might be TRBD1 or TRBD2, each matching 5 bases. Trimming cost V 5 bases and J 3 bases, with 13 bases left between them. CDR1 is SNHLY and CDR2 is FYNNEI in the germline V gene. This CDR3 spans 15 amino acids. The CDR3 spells CASSFRGVDTGELFF. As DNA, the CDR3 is TGTGCCAGCAGTTTTCGAGGGGTAGACACCGGGGAGCTGTTTTTT.

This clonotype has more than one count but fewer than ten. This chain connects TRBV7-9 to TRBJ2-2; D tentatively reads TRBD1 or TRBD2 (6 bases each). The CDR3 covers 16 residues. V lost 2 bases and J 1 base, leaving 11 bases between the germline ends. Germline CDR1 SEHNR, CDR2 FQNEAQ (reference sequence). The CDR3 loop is CASSLPGGKNTGELFF. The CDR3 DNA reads TGTGCCAGCAGCTTACCCGGGGGCAAGAACACCGGGGAGCTGTTTTTT.

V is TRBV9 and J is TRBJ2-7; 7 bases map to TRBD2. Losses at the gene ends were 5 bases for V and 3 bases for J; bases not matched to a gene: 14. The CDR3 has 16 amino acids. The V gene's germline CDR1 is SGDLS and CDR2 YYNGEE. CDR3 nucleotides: TGTGCCAGCAGTTACTCGTCGCTAGCGGAATACTACGAGCAGTACTTC. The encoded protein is CASSYSSLAEYYEQYF.

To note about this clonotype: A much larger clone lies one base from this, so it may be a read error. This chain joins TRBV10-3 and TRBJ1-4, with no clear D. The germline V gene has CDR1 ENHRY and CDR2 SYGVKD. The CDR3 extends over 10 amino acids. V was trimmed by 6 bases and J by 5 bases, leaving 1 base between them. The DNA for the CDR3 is TGTGCCATCAGAAATGAAAAACTGTTTTTT. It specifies CAIRNEKLFF.

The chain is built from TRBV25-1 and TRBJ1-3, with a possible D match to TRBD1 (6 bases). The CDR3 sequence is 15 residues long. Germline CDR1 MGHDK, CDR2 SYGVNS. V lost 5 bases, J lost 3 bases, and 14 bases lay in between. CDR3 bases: TGTGCCAGCAGTCCCTCAGGGGCTGGTGGAAACACCATATATTTT. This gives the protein CASSPSGAGGNTIYF.

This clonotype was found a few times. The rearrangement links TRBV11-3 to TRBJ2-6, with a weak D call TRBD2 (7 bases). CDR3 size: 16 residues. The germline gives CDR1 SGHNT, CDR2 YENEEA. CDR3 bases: TGTGCAGTGGGGGGGCAGGCCAGCTCTGGGGCCAACGTCCTGACTTTC. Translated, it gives CAVGGQASSGANVLTF.

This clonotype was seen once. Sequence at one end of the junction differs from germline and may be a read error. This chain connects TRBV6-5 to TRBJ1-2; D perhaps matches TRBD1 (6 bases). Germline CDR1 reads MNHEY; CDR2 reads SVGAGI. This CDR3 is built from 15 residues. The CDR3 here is CASSWGGARDYSYTF. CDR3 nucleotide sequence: TGTGCCAGCTCTTGGGGGGGGGCGCGAGACTATAGCTACACCTTC.

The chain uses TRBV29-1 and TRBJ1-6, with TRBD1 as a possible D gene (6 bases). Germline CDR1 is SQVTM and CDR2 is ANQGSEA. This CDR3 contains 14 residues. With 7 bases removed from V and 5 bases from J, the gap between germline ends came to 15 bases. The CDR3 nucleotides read TGCAGCGCCAGCAGCCAGGGGCATAATTCACCCCTCCACTTT. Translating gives CSASSQGHNSPLHF. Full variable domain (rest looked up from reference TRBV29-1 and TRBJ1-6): SAVISQKPSRDICQRGTSLTIQCQVDSQVTMMFWYRQQPGQSLTLIATANQGSEATYESGFVIDKFPISRPNLTFSTLTVSNMSPEDSSIYLCSASSQGHNSPLHFGNGTRLTVT.

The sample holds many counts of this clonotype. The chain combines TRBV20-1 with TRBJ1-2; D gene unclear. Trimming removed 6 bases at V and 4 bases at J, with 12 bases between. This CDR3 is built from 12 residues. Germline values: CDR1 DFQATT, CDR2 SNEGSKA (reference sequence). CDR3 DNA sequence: TGCAGTGCCGCCGGGTACAGCTATGGCTACACCTTC. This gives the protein CSAAGYSYGYTF.

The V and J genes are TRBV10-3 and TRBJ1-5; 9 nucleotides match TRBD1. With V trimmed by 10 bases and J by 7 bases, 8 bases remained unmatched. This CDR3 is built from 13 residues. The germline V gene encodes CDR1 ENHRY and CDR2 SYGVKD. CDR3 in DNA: TGTGCCACCGGGACAGGGTTTAGCCAGCCCCAGCATTTT. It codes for CATGTGFSQPQHF.

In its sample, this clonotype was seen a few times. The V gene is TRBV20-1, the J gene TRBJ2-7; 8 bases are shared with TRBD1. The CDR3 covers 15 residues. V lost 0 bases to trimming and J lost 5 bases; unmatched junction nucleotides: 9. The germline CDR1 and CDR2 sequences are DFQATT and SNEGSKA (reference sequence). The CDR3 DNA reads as TGCAGTGCTAGAGATTCCAGGGGGCAGTCTAACGAGCAGTACTTC. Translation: CSARDSRGQSNEQYF.

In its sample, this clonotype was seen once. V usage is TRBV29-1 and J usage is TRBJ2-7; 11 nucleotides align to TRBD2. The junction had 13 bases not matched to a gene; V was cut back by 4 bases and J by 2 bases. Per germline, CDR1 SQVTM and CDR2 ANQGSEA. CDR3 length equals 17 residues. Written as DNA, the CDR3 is TGCAGCGTTGCAGGGAGCCCGGGACTAGCGGTTACCTACGAGCAGTACTTC. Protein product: CSVAGSPGLAVTYEQYF.

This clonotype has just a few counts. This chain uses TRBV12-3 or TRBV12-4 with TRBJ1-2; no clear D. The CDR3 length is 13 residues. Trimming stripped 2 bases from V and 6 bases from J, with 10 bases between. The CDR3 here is CASSLSSRNGYTF. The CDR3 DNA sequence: TGTGCCAGCAGTTTAAGCTCCCGCAATGGCTACACCTTC.

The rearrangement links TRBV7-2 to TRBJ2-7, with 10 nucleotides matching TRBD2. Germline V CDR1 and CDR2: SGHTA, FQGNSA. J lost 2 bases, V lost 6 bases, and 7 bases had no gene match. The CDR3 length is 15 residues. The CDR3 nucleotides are TGTGCCAGCAGTCCTACTAGCGGGATTACCTACGAGCAGTACTTC. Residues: CASSPTSGITYEQYF.

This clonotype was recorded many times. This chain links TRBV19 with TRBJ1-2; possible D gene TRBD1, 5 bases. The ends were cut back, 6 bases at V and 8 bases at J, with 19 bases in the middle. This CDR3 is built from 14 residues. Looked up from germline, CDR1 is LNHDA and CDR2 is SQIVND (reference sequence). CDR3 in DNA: TGTGCCAGTAGCCCGCCGGGCAGTTGGGGCGGCTACACCTTC. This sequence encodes CASSPPGSWGGYTF.

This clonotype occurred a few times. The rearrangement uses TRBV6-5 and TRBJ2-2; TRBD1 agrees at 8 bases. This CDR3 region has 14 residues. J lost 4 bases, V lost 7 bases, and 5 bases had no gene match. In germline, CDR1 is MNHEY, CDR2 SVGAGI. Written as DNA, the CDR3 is TGTGCCAGCAAGGGGCAGGGGGCCACCGGGGAGCTGTTTTTT. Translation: CASKGQGATGELFF.